This section outlines one TCR beta chain sequence together with its context. Its specificity is not known. The data were obtained in a study of immune evolution from preneoplasia to lung adenocarcinoma. About the study: HLA loss of heterozygosity: over 5.5% AIS, about 15% MIA, approximately 31% ADC, none AAH.

The assay was immunoSEQ multiplex PCR, and TCRdb's table has in-frame clones only and misses some. The sample gives about 10,000 clones, about 79% of which show up once; approximately 4.1% is in the top ten. The germline gives CDR1 MNHNY, CDR2 SVGAGI (reference sequence). The CDR3 runs to 15 residues. Trimming shortened V by 1 base and J by 8 bases, and 12 bases separated the two germline ends. Between about 2013 and 2018, patients underwent resection in Japan or China. H&E slides confirmed each diagnosis, reviewed by two pathologists independently. Overall study results and limits: Clonality was highest in normal lung, lower in later-stage lesions apparently.

The sequenced material came from FFPE minimally invasive lung adenocarcinoma tissue. This chain connects TRBV6-6 to TRBJ1-6; D not certain. The sequence was obtained from a person aged 60 to 85 with lung adenocarcinoma. In DNA, the CDR3 is TGTGCCAGCAGTTACTATGGCGGGTCTGATTCACCCCTCCACTTT. Protein: CASSYYGGSDSPLHF.